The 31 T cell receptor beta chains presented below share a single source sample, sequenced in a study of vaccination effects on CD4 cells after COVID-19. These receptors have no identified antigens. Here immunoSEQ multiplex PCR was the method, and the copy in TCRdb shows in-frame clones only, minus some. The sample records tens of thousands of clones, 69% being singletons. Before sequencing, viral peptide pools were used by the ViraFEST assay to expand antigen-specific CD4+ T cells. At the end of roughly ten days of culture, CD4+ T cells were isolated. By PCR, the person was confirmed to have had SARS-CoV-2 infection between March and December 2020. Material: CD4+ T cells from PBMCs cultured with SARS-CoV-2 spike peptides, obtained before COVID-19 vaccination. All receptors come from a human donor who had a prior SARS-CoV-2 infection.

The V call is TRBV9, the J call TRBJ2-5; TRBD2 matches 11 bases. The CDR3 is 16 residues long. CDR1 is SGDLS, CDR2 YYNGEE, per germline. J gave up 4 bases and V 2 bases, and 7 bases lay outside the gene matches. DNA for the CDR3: TGTGCCAGCAGCGTTGAGGGACTAGCGGTTGGAGAGACCCAGTACTTC. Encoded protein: CASSVEGLAVGETQYF.

CDR3 DNA: TGCGCCAGCAGCCAAGATTGGTCCGGGTGGGAGAAGACCCAGTACTTC. Protein sequence: CASSQDWSGWEKTQYF. The chain employs TRBV4-3 and TRBJ2-5; possible D gene TRBD2, 5 bases. Between the trimmed V and J ends, which lost 0 bases and 6 bases, there was a span of 17 bases. The CDR3 totals 16 residues. Germline V gives CDR1 LGHNA, CDR2 YSLEER.

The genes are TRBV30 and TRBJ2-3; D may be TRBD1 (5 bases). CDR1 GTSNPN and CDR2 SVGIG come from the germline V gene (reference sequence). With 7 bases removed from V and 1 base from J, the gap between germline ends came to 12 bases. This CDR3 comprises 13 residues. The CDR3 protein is CALTAKGTDTQYF. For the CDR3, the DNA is TGTGCCTTGACAGCCAAGGGCACAGATACGCAGTATTTT.

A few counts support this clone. CDR3 in amino acids: CASSLGDRFTNTGELFF. CDR3 DNA sequence: TGTGCCAGCAGCTTAGGAGACAGGTTCACGAACACCGGGGAGCTGTTTTTT. V usage is TRBV7-9 and J usage is TRBJ2-2, with D possibly matching TRBD1 (6 bases). CDR3 size: 17 residues. CDR1 is SEHNR and CDR2 is FQNEAQ in the germline V gene (reference sequence). With 1 base removed from V and 0 bases from J, the gap between germline ends came to 12 bases.

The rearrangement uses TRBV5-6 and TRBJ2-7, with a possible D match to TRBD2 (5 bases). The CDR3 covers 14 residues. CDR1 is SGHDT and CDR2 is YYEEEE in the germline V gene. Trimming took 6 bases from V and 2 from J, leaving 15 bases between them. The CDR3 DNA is TGTGCCAGCAAAAGGCGCGGGCCGACCTACGAGCAGTACTTC. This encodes CASKRRGPTYEQYF.

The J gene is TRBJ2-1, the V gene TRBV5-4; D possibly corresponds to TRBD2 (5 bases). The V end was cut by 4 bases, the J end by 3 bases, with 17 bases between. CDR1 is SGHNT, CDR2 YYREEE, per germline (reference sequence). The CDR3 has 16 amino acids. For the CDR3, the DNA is TGTGCCAGCAGCCCTGGACGGGGTTCTGGCTACAATGAGCAGTTCTTC. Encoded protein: CASSPGRGSGYNEQFF.

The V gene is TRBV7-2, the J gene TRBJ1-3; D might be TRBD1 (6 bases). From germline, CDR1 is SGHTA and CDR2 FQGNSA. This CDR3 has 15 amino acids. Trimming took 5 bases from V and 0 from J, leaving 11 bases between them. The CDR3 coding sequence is TGTGCCAGCAGCACAGGGATAACCTCTGGAAACACCATATATTTT. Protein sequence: CASSTGITSGNTIYF.

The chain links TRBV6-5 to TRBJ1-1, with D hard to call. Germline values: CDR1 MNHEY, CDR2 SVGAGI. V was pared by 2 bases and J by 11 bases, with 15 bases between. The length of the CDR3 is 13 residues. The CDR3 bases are TGTGCCAGCAGTTACCACTCGACGGGCTCGGCTTTCTTT. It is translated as CASSYHSTGSAFF.

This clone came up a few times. CDR3 sequence reads: CASSYRITEAFF. The CDR3 nucleotides are TGTGCCAGCAGTTACCGCATCACTGAAGCTTTCTTT. The chain joins TRBV6-6 to TRBJ1-1; D is uncertain. Germline CDR1 MNHNY, CDR2 SVGAGI (reference sequence). Trimming cost V 2 bases and J 4 bases, with 5 bases left between them. The CDR3 length is 12 residues.

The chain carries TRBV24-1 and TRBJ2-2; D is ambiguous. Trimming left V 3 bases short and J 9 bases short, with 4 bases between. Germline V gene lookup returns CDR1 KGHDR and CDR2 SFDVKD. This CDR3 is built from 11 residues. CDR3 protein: CATSDAWELFF. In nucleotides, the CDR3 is TGTGCCACCAGTGATGCGTGGGAGCTGTTTTTT.

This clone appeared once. The CDR3 sequence is CASRKTTNSYNEQFF. The CDR3 DNA follows: TGCGCCAGCAGGAAGACTACAAACTCCTACAATGAGCAGTTCTTC. J is TRBJ2-1 and V is TRBV5-1; maybe TRBD2 (5 bases). Germline V gene lookup returns CDR1 SGHRS and CDR2 YFSETQ. Trimming removed 5 bases from V and 0 bases from J, with 12 bases in between. The CDR3 runs 15 residues.

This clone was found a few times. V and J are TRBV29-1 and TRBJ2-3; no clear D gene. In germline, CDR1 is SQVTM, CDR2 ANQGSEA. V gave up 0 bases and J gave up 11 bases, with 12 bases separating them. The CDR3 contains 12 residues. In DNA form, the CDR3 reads TGCAGCGTTGAAGAGTCGCCCTACCGGCAGTATTTT. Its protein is CSVEESPYRQYF.

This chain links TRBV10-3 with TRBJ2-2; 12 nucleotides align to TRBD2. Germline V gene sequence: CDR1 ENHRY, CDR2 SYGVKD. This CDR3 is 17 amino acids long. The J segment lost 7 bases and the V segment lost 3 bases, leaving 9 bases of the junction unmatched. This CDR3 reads CAISEALAGGPGGELFF. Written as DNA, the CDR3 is TGTGCCATCAGTGAAGCTCTAGCGGGAGGGCCTGGCGGGGAGCTGTTTTTT.

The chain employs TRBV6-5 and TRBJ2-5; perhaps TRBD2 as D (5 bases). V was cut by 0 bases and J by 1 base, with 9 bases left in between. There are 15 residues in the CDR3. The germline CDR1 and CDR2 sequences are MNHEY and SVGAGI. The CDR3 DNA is TGTGCCAGCAGTTACTCGCCACGGGGCCAAGAGACCCAGTACTTC. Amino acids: CASSYSPRGQETQYF.

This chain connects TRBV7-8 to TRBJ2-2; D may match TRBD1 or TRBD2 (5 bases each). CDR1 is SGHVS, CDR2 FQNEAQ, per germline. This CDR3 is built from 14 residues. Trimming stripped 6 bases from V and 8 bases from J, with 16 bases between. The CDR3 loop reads CASRWDASAGELFF. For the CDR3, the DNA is TGTGCCAGCAGATGGGACGCCTCGGCGGGGGAGCTGTTTTTT.

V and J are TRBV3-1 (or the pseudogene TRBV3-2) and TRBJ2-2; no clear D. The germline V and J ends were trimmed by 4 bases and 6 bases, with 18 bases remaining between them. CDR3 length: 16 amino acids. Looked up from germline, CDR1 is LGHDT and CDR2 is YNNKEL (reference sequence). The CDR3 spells CASSPRSASWSGELFF. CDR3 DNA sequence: TGTGCCAGCAGCCCCCGCTCAGCGTCTTGGTCCGGGGAGCTGTTTTTT.

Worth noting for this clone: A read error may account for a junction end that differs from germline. The CDR3 loop is CASSLGSSGFQETQYF. CDR3 nucleotides: TGTGCTAGCAGCTTAGGGTCTAGCGGGTTCCAAGAGACCCAGTACTTC. The chain uses TRBV7-7 and TRBJ2-5, with TRBD2 matching 8 bases. Germline V gene sequence: CDR1 SSHAT, CDR2 FNYEAQ (reference sequence). The CDR3 has 16 amino acids.

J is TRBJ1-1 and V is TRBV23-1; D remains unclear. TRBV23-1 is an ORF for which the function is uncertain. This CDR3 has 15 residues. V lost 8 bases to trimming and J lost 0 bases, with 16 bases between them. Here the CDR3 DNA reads TGCGCCAGCGCCGACCCTGACGAATTGAACACTGAAGCTTTCTTT. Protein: CASADPDELNTEAFF.

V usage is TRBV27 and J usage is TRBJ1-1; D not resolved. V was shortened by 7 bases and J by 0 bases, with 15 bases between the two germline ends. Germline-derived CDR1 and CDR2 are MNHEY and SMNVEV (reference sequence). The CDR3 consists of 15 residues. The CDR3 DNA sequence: TGTGCCAGCAAATTAACCTTTGGGCTGAACACTGAAGCTTTCTTT. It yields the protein CASKLTFGLNTEAFF.

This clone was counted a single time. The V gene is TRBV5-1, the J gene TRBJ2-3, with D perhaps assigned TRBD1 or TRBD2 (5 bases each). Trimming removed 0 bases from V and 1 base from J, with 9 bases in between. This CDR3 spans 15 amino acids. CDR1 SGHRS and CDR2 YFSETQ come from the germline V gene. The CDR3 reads CASSLVPGRTDTQYF. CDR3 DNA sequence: TGCGCCAGCAGCTTGGTACCGGGACGCACAGATACGCAGTATTTT.

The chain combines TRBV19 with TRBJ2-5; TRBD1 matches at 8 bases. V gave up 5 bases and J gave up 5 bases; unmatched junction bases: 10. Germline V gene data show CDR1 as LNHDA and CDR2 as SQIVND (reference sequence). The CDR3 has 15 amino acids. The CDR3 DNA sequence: TGTGCCAGTAGTGCGGGGACAGGAGGGGCTGAGACCCAGTACTTC. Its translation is CASSAGTGGAETQYF.

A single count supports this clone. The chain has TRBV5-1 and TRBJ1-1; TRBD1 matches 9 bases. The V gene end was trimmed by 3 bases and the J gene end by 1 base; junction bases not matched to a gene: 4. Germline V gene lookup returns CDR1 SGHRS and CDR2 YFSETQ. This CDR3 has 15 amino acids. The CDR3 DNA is TGCGCCAGCAGCTCTAGACAGGGGGGGAACACTGAAGCTTTCTTT. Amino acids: CASSSRQGGNTEAFF. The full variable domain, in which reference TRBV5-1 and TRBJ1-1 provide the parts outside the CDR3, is KAGVTQTPRYLIKTRGQQVTLSCSPISGHRSVSWYQQTPGQGLQFLFEYFSETQRNKGNFPGRFSGRQFSNSRSEMNVSTLELGDSALYLCASSSRQGGNTEAFFGQGTRLTVV.

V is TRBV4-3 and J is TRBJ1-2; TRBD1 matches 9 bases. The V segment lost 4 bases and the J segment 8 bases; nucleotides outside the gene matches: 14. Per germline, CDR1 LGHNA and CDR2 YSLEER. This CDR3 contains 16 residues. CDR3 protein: CASSLLTGGAVFGYTF. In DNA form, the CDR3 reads TGCGCCAGCAGCCTTCTTACAGGGGGCGCGGTGTTCGGCTACACCTTC.

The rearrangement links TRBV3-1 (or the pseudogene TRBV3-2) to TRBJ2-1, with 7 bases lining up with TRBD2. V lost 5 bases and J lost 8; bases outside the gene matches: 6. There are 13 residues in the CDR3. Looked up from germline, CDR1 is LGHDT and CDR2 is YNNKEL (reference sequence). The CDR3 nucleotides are TGTGCCAGCAGCGGCGGGGGTGTAGATGAGCAGTTCTTC. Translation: CASSGGGVDEQFF.

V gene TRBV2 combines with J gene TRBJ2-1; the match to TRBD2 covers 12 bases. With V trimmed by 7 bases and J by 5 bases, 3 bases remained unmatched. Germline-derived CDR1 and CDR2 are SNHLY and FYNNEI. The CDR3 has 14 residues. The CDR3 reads CASIGLAGNNEQFF. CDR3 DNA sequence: TGTGCCAGCATTGGACTAGCGGGAAACAATGAGCAGTTCTTC.

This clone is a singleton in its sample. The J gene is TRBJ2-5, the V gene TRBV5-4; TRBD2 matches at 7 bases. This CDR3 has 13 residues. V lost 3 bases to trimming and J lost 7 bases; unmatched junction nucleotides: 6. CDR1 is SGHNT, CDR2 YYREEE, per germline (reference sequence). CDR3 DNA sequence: TGTGCCAGCAGCTCCCGGGGGGTGGGGACCCAGTACTTC. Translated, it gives CASSSRGVGTQYF.

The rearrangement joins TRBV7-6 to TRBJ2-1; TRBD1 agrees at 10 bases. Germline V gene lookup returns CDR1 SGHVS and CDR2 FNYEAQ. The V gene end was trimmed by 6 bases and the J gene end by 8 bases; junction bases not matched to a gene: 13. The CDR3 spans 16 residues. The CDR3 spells CASSRKPGQGSHEQFF. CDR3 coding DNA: TGTGCCAGCAGTCGCAAGCCGGGACAGGGGTCCCATGAGCAGTTCTTC. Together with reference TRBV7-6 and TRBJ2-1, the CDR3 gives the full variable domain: GAGVSQSPRYKVTKRGQDVALRCDPISGHVSLYWYRQALGQGPEFLTYFNYEAQQDKSGLPNDRFSAERPEGSISTLTIQRTEQRDSAMYRCASSRKPGQGSHEQFFGPGTRLTVL.

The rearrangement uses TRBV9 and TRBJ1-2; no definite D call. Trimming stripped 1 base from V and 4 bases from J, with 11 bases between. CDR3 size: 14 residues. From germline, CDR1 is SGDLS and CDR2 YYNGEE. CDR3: CASSVNSAGYGYTF. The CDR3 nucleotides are TGTGCCAGCAGCGTAAATTCTGCTGGCTATGGCTACACCTTC. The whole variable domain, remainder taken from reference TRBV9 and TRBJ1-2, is DSGVTQTPKHLITATGQRVTLRCSPRSGDLSVYWYQQSLDQGLQFLIQYYNGEERAKGNILERFSAQQFPDLHSELNLSSLELGDSALYFCASSVNSAGYGYTFGSGTRLTVV.

CDR3 amino acids: CASSGRRGTGGAWETQYF. CDR3 nucleotide sequence: TGTGCCAGCAGTGGGAGGCGAGGGACAGGGGGAGCGTGGGAGACCCAGTACTTC. The rearrangement joins TRBV2 to TRBJ2-5; 11 bases are shared with TRBD1. V lost 4 bases and J lost 5; bases outside the gene matches: 15. CDR1 SNHLY and CDR2 FYNNEI come from the germline V gene. The CDR3 is 18 amino acids. Looking up the rest from reference TRBV2 and TRBJ2-5 gives the full variable domain: EPEVTQTPSHQVTQMGQEVILRCVPISNHLYFYWYRQILGQKVEFLVSFYNNEISEKSEIFDDQFSVERPDGSNFTLKIRSTKLEDSAMYFCASSGRRGTGGAWETQYFGPGTRLLVL.

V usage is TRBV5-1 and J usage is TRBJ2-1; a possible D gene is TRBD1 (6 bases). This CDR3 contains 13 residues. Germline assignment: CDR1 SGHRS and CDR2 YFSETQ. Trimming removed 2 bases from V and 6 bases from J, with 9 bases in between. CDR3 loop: CASSFLQGNEQFF. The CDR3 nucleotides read TGCGCCAGCAGCTTCCTACAGGGCAATGAGCAGTTCTTC.

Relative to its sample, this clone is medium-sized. The CDR3 nucleotides are TGTGCCACCAGCAGGAAACCAGGGGCTGAAGCTTTCTTT. Amino acids: CATSRKPGAEAFF. The chain is built from TRBV15 and TRBJ1-1; D may be TRBD1 (6 bases). V was trimmed by 3 bases and J by 6 bases, leaving 11 bases between them. This CDR3 has 13 residues. The germline gives CDR1 LNHNV, CDR2 YYDKDF (reference sequence).